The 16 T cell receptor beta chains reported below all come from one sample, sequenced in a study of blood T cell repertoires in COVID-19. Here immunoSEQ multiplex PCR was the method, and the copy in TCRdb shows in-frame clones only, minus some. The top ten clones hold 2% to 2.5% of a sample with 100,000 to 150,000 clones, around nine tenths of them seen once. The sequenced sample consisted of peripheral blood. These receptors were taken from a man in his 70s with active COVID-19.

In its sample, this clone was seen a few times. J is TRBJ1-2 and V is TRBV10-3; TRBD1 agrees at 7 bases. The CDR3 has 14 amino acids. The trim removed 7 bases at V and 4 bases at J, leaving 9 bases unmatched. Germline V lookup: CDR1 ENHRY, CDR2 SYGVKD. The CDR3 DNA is TGTGCCATCACCGAGGGACAGCAGACCTATGGCTACACCTTC. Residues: CAITEGQQTYGYTF.

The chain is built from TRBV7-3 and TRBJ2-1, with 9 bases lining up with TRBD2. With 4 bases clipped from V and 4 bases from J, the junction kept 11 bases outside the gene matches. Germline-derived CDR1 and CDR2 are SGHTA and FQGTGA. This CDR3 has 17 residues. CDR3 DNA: TGTGCCAGCAGCTCCCAGCACGCGGCGGGAGGGTACAATGAGCAGTTCTTC. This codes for CASSSQHAAGGYNEQFF.

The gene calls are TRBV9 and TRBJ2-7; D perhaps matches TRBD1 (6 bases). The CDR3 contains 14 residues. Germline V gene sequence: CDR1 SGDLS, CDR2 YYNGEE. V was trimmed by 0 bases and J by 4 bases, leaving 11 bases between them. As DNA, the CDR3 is TGTGCCAGCAGCGTAGCGACAGGTTCTTACGAGCAGTACTTC. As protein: CASSVATGSYEQYF.

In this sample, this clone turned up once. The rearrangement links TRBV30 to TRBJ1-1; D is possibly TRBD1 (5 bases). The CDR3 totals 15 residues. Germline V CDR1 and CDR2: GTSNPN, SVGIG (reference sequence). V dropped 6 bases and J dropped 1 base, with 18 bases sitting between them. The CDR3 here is CACSPWGRQNTEAFF. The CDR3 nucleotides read TGTGCCTGTTCCCCATGGGGCCGTCAGAACACTGAAGCTTTCTTT.

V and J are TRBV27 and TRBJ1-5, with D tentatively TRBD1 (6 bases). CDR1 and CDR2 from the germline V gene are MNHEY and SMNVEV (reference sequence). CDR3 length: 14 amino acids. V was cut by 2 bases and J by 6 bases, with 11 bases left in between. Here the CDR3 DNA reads TGTGCCAGCAGTTTAGGGGCAGGGGCTCAGCCCCAGCATTTT. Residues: CASSLGAGAQPQHF.

The CDR3 loop reads CASSQLGQPYYGYTF. CDR3 DNA sequence: TGTGCCAGCAGCCAACTGGGACAGCCTTACTATGGCTACACCTTC. The chain employs TRBV3-1 (or the pseudogene TRBV3-2) and TRBJ1-2; TRBD1 agrees at 7 bases. The CDR3 has 15 residues. V was pared by 2 bases and J by 3 bases, with 6 bases of the junction left unmatched. The germline V gene has CDR1 LGHDT and CDR2 YNNKEL (reference sequence).

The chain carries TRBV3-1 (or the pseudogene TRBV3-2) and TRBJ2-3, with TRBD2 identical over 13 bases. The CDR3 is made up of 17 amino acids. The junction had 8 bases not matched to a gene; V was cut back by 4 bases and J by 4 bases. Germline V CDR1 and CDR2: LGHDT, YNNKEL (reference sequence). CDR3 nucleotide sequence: TGTGCCAGCAGCCGACAACTAGCGGGAGGGCCGGCAGATACGCAGTATTTT. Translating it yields CASSRQLAGGPADTQYF.

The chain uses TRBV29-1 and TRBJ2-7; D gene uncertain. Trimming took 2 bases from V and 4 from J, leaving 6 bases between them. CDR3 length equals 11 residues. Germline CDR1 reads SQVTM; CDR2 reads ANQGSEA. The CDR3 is CSVETAYEQYF. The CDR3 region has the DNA TGCAGCGTTGAAACCGCGTACGAGCAGTACTTC.

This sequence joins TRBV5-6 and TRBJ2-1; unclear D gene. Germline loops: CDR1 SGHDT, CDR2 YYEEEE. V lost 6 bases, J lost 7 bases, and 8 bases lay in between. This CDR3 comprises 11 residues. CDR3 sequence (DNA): TGTGCCAGCACCCTTTTGAATGAGCAGTTCTTC. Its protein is CASTLLNEQFF.

The CDR3 here is CASSPTGAGNYGYTF. The CDR3 DNA follows: TGTGCCAGCAGCCCTACAGGGGCCGGTAACTATGGCTACACCTTC. V is TRBV9 and J is TRBJ1-2, with TRBD1 identical over 7 bases. The CDR3 consists of 15 residues. CDR1 and CDR2 from the germline V gene are SGDLS and YYNGEE. The V gene end was trimmed by 4 bases and the J gene end by 1 base; junction bases not matched to a gene: 7.

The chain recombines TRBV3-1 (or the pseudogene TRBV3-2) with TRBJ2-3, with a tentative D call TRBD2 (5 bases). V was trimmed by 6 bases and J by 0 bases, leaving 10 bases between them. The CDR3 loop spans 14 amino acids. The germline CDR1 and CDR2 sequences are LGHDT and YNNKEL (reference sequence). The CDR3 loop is CASRVSASTDTQYF. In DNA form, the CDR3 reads TGTGCCAGCAGGGTTAGCGCTAGCACAGATACGCAGTATTTT.

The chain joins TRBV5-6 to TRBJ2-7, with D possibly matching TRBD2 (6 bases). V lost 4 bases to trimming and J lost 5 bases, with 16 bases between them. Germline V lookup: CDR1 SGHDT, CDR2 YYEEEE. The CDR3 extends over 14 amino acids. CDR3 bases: TGTGCCAGCAGCCGCAGCGGGCGCCTTGACGAGCAGTACTTC. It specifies CASSRSGRLDEQYF.

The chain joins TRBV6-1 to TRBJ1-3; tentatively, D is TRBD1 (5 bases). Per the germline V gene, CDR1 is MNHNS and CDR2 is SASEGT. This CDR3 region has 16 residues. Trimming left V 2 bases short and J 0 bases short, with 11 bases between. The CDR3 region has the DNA TGTGCCAGCAGTGAAAATCAGGGAAGCTCTGGAAACACCATATATTTT. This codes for CASSENQGSSGNTIYF.

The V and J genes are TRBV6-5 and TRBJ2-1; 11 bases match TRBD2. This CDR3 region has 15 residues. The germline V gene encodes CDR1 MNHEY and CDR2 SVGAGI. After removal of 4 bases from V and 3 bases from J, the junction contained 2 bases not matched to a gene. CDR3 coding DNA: TGTGCCAGCAGTTCCGGGACTAGCGGCTACAATGAGCAGTTCTTC. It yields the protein CASSSGTSGYNEQFF.

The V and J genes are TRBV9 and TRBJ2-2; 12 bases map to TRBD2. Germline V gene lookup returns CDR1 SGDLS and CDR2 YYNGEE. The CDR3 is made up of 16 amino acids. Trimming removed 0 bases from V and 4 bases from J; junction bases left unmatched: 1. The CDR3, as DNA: TGTGCCAGCAGCGTAGGACTAGCGGGAGCCACCGGGGAGCTGTTTTTT. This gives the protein CASSVGLAGATGELFF.

CDR3 residues: CASSLNPGQGDEKLFF. CDR3 DNA: TGTGCCAGCAGCCTAAATCCGGGACAGGGGGATGAAAAACTGTTTTTT. This chain links TRBV11-2 with TRBJ1-4, with TRBD1 matching over 11 bases. With V trimmed by 5 bases and J by 6 bases, 8 bases remained unmatched. Germline values: CDR1 SGHAT, CDR2 FQNNGV. There are 16 residues in the CDR3.